Shown below are 18 T cell receptor beta chains from a single sample sequenced in a study of cytomegalovirus exposure and HLA in healthy donors. PCR used 60 Vbeta primers and 13 Jbeta primers. Sequencing used immunoSEQ multiplex PCR; TCRdb keeps in-frame clones, though not all of them. The table includes some 60,000 clones, about 77% detected once. What was sequenced was PBMCs. All receptors come from a woman younger than 45 in good health and CMV-seronegative.

In this sample, this clone turned up a few times. V and J are TRBV30 and TRBJ2-7; D is perhaps TRBD1 (6 bases). Trimming pared 3 bases from V and 6 bases from J, leaving 15 bases between. Germline values: CDR1 GTSNPN, CDR2 SVGIG (reference sequence). The CDR3 consists of 13 residues. The CDR3, as DNA: TGTGCCTGGAGCGACAGGTCCCCCTCCGAGCAGTACGTC. Residues: CAWSDRSPSEQYV.

The chain joins TRBV30 to TRBJ2-3; D is undetermined. Germline loops: CDR1 GTSNPN, CDR2 SVGIG (reference sequence). Trimming shortened V by 0 bases and J by 5 bases, and 6 bases separated the two germline ends. This CDR3 is built from 12 residues. The CDR3 nucleotides read TGTGCCTGGAGTGTAGCAAGAGATACGCAGTATTTT. This translates into CAWSVARDTQYF.

This sequence joins TRBV27 and TRBJ1-6, with 9 bases aligning to TRBD1. CDR3 size: 18 residues. Looked up from germline, CDR1 is MNHEY and CDR2 is SMNVEV (reference sequence). V shed 0 bases and J 3 bases; nucleotides not matched to a gene: 6. CDR3 sequence (DNA): TGTGCCAGCAGTTTATCCGGGACAGGGTTTGACTATAATTCACCCCTCCACTTT. Translation gives CASSLSGTGFDYNSPLHF.

This clone was recorded a few times. V usage is TRBV19 and J usage is TRBJ2-3; D is uncertain. From germline, CDR1 is LNHDA and CDR2 SQIVND (reference sequence). This CDR3 is built from 13 residues. The V gene lost 0 bases and the J gene lost 3 bases, with 4 bases spanning the gap. The CDR3 reads CASSIDPTDTQYF. CDR3 DNA sequence: TGTGCCAGTAGTATAGATCCAACAGATACGCAGTATTTT.

DNA of the CDR3: TGTGCCAGTGAGGGGCCAGGGAGGAATCAGCCCCAGCATTTT. Its translation: CASEGPGRNQPQHF. The rearrangement uses TRBV19 and TRBJ1-5; D is possibly TRBD1 (5 bases). Germline V gene sequence: CDR1 LNHDA, CDR2 SQIVND (reference sequence). There are 14 residues in the CDR3. The V end lost 8 bases, the J end lost 4 bases, and 15 bases lay between the germline ends.

This sequence joins TRBV10-1 and TRBJ2-5, with D possibly TRBD1 on 6 matching bases. The J call is uncertain, as TRBJ2-7 better fits the DNA end. The germline V gene has CDR1 WNHNN and CDR2 SYGVQD (reference sequence). The CDR3 runs 14 residues. The CDR3 is CASSDRNRADEQYF. The DNA for the CDR3 is TGCGCCAGCAGTGATCGGAACAGGGCGGACGAGCAGTACTTC.

CDR3 residues: CASRLQGAEDTQYF. Written as DNA, the CDR3 is TGTGCCAGCAGGCTACAGGGGGCGGAGGATACGCAGTATTTT. The V call is TRBV6-1, the J call TRBJ2-3; 9 bases line up with TRBD1. CDR1 and CDR2 from the germline V gene are MNHNS and SASEGT. CDR3 size: 14 residues. The V and J ends lost 6 bases and 6 bases, in that order; junction bases with no gene match: 7.

This clone was counted once. The V and J genes are TRBV9 and TRBJ2-1; a weak D match, TRBD1 (6 bases). The CDR3 is made up of 13 amino acids. CDR1 and CDR2 (germline): SGDLS, YYNGEE. Deletions cut 3 bases from V and 8 bases from J, with 12 bases between. In DNA form, the CDR3 reads TGTGCCAGCAGCGAGCAGGGACACGATGAGCAGTTCTTC. Its translation: CASSEQGHDEQFF.

This clone counts as medium-sized. The chain combines TRBV5-5 with TRBJ1-5; D call uncertain. Trimming took 1 base from V and 5 from J, leaving 7 bases between them. Germline V gene data show CDR1 as SGHKS and CDR2 as YYEKEE (reference sequence). The CDR3 contains 13 residues. This chain's CDR3 is CASSLTDDQPQHF. The CDR3 nucleotides are TGTGCCAGCAGCTTGACAGATGATCAGCCCCAGCATTTT.

J is TRBJ2-7 and V is TRBV7-2, with 8 bases fitting TRBD2. This CDR3 contains 19 residues. Germline assignment: CDR1 SGHTA and CDR2 FQGNSA. V lost 2 bases to trimming and J lost 2 bases; unmatched junction nucleotides: 17. This chain's CDR3 is CASSLLCLAGHTSTYEQYV. CDR3 sequence (DNA): TGTGCCAGCAGCTTACTCTGTTTAGCGGGACATACCTCGACCTACGAGCAGTACGTC.

This chain connects TRBV28 to TRBJ2-1, with 12 bases aligning to TRBD2. This CDR3 region has 19 residues. V was pared by 3 bases and J by 4 bases, with 13 bases of the junction left unmatched. Germline V gene lookup returns CDR1 MDHEN and CDR2 SYDVKM. The CDR3 is CASSLSGRTSGRFYNEQFF. The DNA of the CDR3 is TGTGCCAGCAGTTTGTCGGGTCGTACTAGCGGGAGGTTTTACAATGAGCAGTTCTTC.

CDR3 residues: CASSSLVGRAVGYTF. CDR3 DNA sequence: TGTGCCAGCAGTTCCCTCGTTGGGAGGGCTGTCGGCTACACCTTC. The chain couples TRBV27 to TRBJ1-2; D unclear. Trimming removed 4 bases at V and 8 bases at J, with 20 bases between. The CDR3 extends over 15 amino acids. CDR1 and CDR2 from the germline V gene are MNHEY and SMNVEV (reference sequence).

This chain joins TRBV5-5 and TRBJ2-7; 7 positions agree with TRBD1. After removal of 2 bases from V and 0 bases from J, the junction contained 14 bases not matched to a gene. This CDR3 comprises 18 residues. Germline V CDR1 and CDR2: SGHKS, YYEKEE (reference sequence). The CDR3, as DNA: TGTGCCAGCAGCTTCTCCTTACAGGGGCTAAAAAGCTCCTACGAGCAGTACGTC. It codes for CASSFSLQGLKSSYEQYV.

This chain connects TRBV4-2 to TRBJ2-1, with TRBD2 matching 7 bases. The CDR3 has 21 residues. CDR1 is LGHNA, CDR2 YNFKEQ, per germline. V lost 4 bases, J lost 0 bases, and 21 bases stayed unmatched. CDR3 bases: TGTGCCAGCAGCCCTTTTAGAGGGCAGAGCGGGAAACAGAGCTCCTACAATGAGCAGTTCTTC. This translates into CASSPFRGQSGKQSSYNEQFF.

This clone has a handful of counts. The V and J genes are TRBV7-2 and TRBJ2-1; tentatively, D is TRBD2 (6 bases). Trimming left V 5 bases short and J 5 bases short, with 25 bases between. The length of the CDR3 is 18 residues. Germline V lookup: CDR1 SGHTA, CDR2 FQGNSA. The CDR3 reads CASSPPGRVSSGDNEQFF. In DNA, the CDR3 is TGTGCCAGCAGCCCCCCAGGTAGAGTGAGTAGCGGTGACAATGAGCAGTTCTTC.

The genes are TRBV14 and TRBJ1-1; possibly TRBD1 for D (5 bases). With 3 bases removed from V and 1 base from J, the gap between germline ends came to 12 bases. Germline V gene lookup returns CDR1 SGHDN and CDR2 FVKESK. The CDR3 consists of 15 residues. The CDR3 bases are TGTGCCAGCAGCCATCAGGTTAGGGGGAACACTGAAGCTTTCTTT. It translates to CASSHQVRGNTEAFF.

This chain joins TRBV5-1 and TRBJ1-1, with TRBD1 as a possible D gene (6 bases). Germline CDR1 SGHRS, CDR2 YFSETQ. This CDR3 spans 15 amino acids. The germline V and J ends were trimmed by 0 bases and 6 bases, with 15 bases remaining between them. Here the CDR3 DNA reads TGCGCCAGCAGCTTGGATGCAGGGGAGACGGCTGAAGCTTTCTTT. It specifies CASSLDAGETAEAFF.

A few counts support this clone. The chain has TRBV7-9 and TRBJ1-4; TRBD1 might be the D (5 bases). The CDR3 consists of 14 residues. The V end lost 5 bases, the J end lost 3 bases, and 10 bases lay between the germline ends. CDR1 is SEHNR, CDR2 FQNEAQ, per germline (reference sequence). The CDR3 DNA follows: TGTGCCAGCAGCCATGAAGGGGCTAATGAAAAACTGTTTTTT. Its translation is CASSHEGANEKLFF.